Following are 10 T cell receptor beta chains from one sample sequenced in a study of identical twins. TCRdb analysed the 5' RACE reads with MiXCR anew, one entry per CDR3 protein. The sample contains 1.5 million or so distinct CDR3 sequences, about 31% of which appear only once. Sequencing was done on a sample of cord blood. These receptor sequences come from a newborn girl in good health.

This clonotype was found a few times. The chain combines TRBV27 with TRBJ2-7; D ambiguous. CDR1 is MNHEY and CDR2 is SMNVEV in the germline V gene (reference sequence). The CDR3 spans 9 residues. The V gene lost 8 bases and the J gene lost 5 bases, with 4 bases spanning the gap. CDR3 region: CASPNEQYF. In DNA form, the CDR3 reads TGTGCCAGCCCCAACGAGCAGTACTTC.

This clonotype was counted a few times. The junction departs from germline at one end; a sequencing error may be responsible. This chain connects TRBV6-2 or TRBV6-3 to TRBJ1-6, with D possibly being TRBD1 (5 bases). The CDR3 is made up of 15 amino acids. Germline V gene data show CDR1 as MNHEY and CDR2 as SVGEGT. The CDR3: CGSTRPGRYNSPLHF. Written as DNA, the CDR3 is TGTGGCAGCACCCGACCGGGACGCTATAATTCACCCCTCCACTTT.

This chain links TRBV27 with TRBJ2-3, with D possibly TRBD1 on 6 matching bases. Germline V gene lookup returns CDR1 MNHEY and CDR2 SMNVEV (reference sequence). V was shortened by 10 bases and J by 0 bases, with 14 bases between the two germline ends. This CDR3 has 14 amino acids. The CDR3 coding sequence is TGTGCCACCAAAACAGGGTCGAGCACAGATACGCAGTATTTT. Translating it yields CATKTGSSTDTQYF.

This clonotype was found a few times. CDR3 DNA sequence: TGCGCCAGCAGCCAAGTGGCACAAGGTGGCTACACCTTC. As protein: CASSQVAQGGYTF. This chain links TRBV4-1 with TRBJ1-2; D not resolved. V shed 1 base and J shed 7 bases, with 10 bases lying between them. Looked up from germline, CDR1 is MGHRA and CDR2 is YSYEKL. This CDR3 spans 13 amino acids.

This clonotype came up a few times. V gene TRBV14 combines with J gene TRBJ2-7, with D perhaps TRBD2 (5 bases). CDR3 size: 13 residues. Germline V gives CDR1 SGHDN, CDR2 FVKESK. V lost 1 base to trimming and J lost 3 bases, with 7 bases between them. CDR3 sequence: CASSQGTHYEQYF. CDR3 bases: TGTGCCAGCAGCCAAGGGACTCACTACGAGCAGTACTTC.

This clonotype has only a few counts. Germline is not matched at one junction end, which may reflect a read error. The rearrangement joins TRBV10-3 to TRBJ2-5, with TRBD1 as a possible D gene (7 bases). Per germline, CDR1 ENHRY and CDR2 SYGVKD. CDR3 length: 15 residues. The CDR3 bases are TGTGCCATCAGGGAGGGACAGCGACTTCAAGGGACCCAGTACTTC. Its protein product is CAIREGQRLQGTQYF.

This clonotype was found a few times. The gene calls are TRBV3-1 and TRBJ1-4, with D possibly being TRBD1 (5 bases). The germline V gene has CDR1 LGHDT and CDR2 YNNKEL (reference sequence). There are 17 residues in the CDR3. Trimming shortened V by 5 bases and J by 7 bases, and 23 bases separated the two germline ends. Here the CDR3 DNA reads TGTGCCAGCAGCTTAAGACCCGTAGGACACAGGCCTGAAAAACTGTTTTTT. Translating gives CASSLRPVGHRPEKLFF.

This clonotype has only a few counts. Here the CDR3 reads CASSPGQLNEQFF. The CDR3, as DNA: TGCGCCAGCAGCCCCGGACAGCTCAATGAGCAGTTCTTC. The chain links TRBV5-1 to TRBJ2-1; perhaps TRBD1 as D (6 bases). Germline V gene lookup returns CDR1 SGHRS and CDR2 YFSETQ. The CDR3 spans 13 residues. V was clipped by 4 bases and J by 6 bases, with 11 bases between them.

There are a few counts of this clonotype. This sequence joins TRBV18 and TRBJ2-7; TRBD2 matches 12 bases. Germline CDR1 is KGHSH and CDR2 is LQKENI. The CDR3 has 15 residues. V trimming: 5 bases; J trimming: 7 bases; junction bases outside the gene matches: 9. The CDR3 DNA reads TGTGCCAGCTCAACGCTGACTAGCGGGAGTGAAGAGCAGTACTTC. Translation: CASSTLTSGSEEQYF. Combining the CDR3 with reference TRBV18 and TRBJ2-7 gives the whole variable domain NAGVMQNPRHLVRRRGQEARLRCSPMKGHSHVYWYRQLPEEGLKFMVYLQKENIIDESGMPKERFSAEFPKEGPSILRIQQVVRGDSAAYFCASSTLTSGSEEQYFGPGTRLTVT.

Only a few counts were recorded for this clonotype. The chain employs TRBV20-1 and TRBJ2-4; TRBD2 aligns across 7 bases. The germline gives CDR1 DFQATT, CDR2 SNEGSKA (reference sequence). The CDR3 runs 14 residues. V dropped 5 bases and J dropped 3; count of bases not matched to a gene: 7. CDR3 loop: CSAGTGGGKNIQYF. The CDR3 bases are TGCAGTGCTGGAACGGGGGGTGGCAAAAACATTCAGTACTTC.